The T cell receptor (beta chain) described here comes from a study of T cells in Graves' hyperthyroidism and ophthalmopathy. Overall study results and limits: The model anticipated ophthalmopathy a median approximately 6.5 months pre-onset.

A word on this clonotype: Its antigen remains unknown.

Amplified regions were TCR beta CDR3 sequences from RNA transcripts. HTBI primers drove first-round RT-PCR of the TCR CDR3. A single record per CDR3 protein comes from TCRdb applying MiXCR to the multiplex PCR reads. This sample has more than 500,000 distinct CDR3 sequences; 11% to 15% occur once, and the top ten carry roughly 14%. Germline loops: CDR1 MNHEY, CDR2 SMNVEV (reference sequence). The CDR3 is made up of 15 amino acids. Trimming stripped 2 bases from V and 3 bases from J, with 14 bases between. If no ophthalmopathy progression occurred within 18 months, Graves' hyperthyroidism was stable. Clinicians diagnosed patients from clinical symptoms, serum thyroxine and TRAb, thyroid ultrasound and orbital computed tomography.

The chain uses TRBV27 and TRBJ2-7, with D unclear. This sequence originates from a middle-aged woman with Graves' hyperthyroidism. The source material was blood. This CDR3 reads CASSLGFPTNYEQYF. The CDR3 nucleotides are TGTGCCAGCAGTTTAGGATTCCCGACCAACTACGAGCAGTACTTC.